This T cell receptor beta chain was identified during a study of shared clonotypes between healthy human individuals. Study-wide results and limits: Generally, estimated richness proved larger in naive subsets than it did in memory subsets. For sorted subsets, rarefaction showed incomplete sequencing despite large depth. Generation probabilities of non-shared clonotypes were lower (relative to those shared by all four donors).

Note on this clone: The antigen is undetermined.

The germline V gene encodes CDR1 SGHTA and CDR2 FQGNSA. The CDR3 runs 14 residues. J was trimmed by 2 bases and V by 5 bases; bases with no gene match: 4. Generated by immunoSEQ multiplex PCR, the TCRdb table keeps only in-frame clones and is missing some. Counted here are around 1,000,000 clones, roughly 77% occurring once; the ten biggest clones make up almost 0.9%. The sequencing sample was made of memory CD4+ T cells from PBMCs. Specified subset: CD45RA-negative fraction. This rearrangement joins TRBV7-2 to TRBJ1-2; TRBD1 aligns across 8 bases. The TCR comes from a man aged 18 to 30 in good health. Some clones in this sample may be carry-over from other donors' samples. The CDR3: CASSPRDRNYGYTF. For the CDR3, the DNA is TGTGCCAGCAGCCCCCGGGACAGGAACTATGGCTACACCTTC.